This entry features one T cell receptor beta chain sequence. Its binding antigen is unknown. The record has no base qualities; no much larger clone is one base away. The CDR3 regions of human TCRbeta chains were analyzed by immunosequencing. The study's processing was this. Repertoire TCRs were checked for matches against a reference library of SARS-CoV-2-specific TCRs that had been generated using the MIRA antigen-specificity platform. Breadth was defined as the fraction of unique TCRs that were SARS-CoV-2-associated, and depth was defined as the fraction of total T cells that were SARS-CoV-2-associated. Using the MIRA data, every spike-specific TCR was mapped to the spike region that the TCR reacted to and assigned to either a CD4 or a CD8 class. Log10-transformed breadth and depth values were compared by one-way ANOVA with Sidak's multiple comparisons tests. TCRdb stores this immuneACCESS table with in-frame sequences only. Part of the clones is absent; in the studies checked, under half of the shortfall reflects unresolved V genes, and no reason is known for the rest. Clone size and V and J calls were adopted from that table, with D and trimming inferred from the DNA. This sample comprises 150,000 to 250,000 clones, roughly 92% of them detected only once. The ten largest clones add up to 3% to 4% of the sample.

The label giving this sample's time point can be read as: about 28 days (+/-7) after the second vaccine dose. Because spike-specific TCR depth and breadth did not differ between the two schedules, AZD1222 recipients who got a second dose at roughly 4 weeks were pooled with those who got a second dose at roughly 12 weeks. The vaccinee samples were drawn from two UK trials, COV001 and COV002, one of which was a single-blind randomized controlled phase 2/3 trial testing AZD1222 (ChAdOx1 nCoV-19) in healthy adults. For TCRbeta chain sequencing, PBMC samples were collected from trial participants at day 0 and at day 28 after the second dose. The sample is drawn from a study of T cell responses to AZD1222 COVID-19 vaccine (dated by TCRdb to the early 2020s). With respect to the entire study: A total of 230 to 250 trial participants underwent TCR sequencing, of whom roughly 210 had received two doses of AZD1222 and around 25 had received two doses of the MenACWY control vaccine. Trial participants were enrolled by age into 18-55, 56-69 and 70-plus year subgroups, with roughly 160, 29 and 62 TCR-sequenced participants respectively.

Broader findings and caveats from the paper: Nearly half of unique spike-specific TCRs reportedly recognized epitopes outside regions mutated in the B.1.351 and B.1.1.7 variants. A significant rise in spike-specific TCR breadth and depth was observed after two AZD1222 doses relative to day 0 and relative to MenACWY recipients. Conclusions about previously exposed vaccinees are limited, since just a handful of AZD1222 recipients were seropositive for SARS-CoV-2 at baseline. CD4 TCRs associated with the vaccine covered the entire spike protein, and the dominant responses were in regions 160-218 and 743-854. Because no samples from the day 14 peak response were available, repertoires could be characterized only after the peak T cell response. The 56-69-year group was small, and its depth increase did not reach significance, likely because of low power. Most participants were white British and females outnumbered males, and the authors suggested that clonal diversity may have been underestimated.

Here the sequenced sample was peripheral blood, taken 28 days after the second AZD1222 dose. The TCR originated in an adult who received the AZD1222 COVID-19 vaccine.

The CDR3 protein sequence reads: CASSLPWQGRGQPQHF. The base sequence is TGTGCCAGTAGCCTACCGTGGCAGGGGAGAGGTCAGCCCCAGCATTTT. Recombination connected TRBV19 to TRBJ1-5; a weak D assignment points to TRBD1 (6 bases agree). The CDR3, cysteine through phenylalanine, is 16 amino acids long. CDR3 DNA only is kept here, 48 bases in frame from base 1. Looking up the germline V gene (reference sequence) yields CDR1 LNHDA and CDR2 SQIVND. V is shortened by 6 bases, J by 6 bases, and the region joining them spans 21 bases.